The T cell receptor beta chain described here comes from a study of response to subunit inactivated influenza vaccine. A few counts support this clonotype. TCRdb fed the RT-PCR reads into MiXCR, producing one record per CDR3 protein. The data contain approximately 520,000 distinct CDR3 sequences, 25% of them singletons. Per germline, CDR1 KGHDR and CDR2 SFDVKD. V lost 12 bases and J lost 6, with 23 bases in between. This CDR3 has 15 residues. The clonotype originates from a man aged 50 or older who received an inactivated influenza vaccine. This rearrangement joins TRBV24-1 to TRBJ1-5; maybe TRBD1 (6 bases). Sequenced material: CD4+ T cells sorted from PBMCs, taken around 5 days after vaccination. This chain's CDR3 is CAPQSGRGVSQPQHF. The CDR3 DNA reads TGTGCCCCCCAGTCGGGCAGGGGTGTTAGTCAGCCCCAGCATTTT.